This entry lists 30 T cell receptor beta chains sequenced from one sample in a study of response to subunit inactivated influenza vaccine. MiXCR, run by TCRdb on the RT-PCR reads, gives a single entry per CDR3 protein. The table has more than 450,000 distinct CDR3 sequences, approximately 12% seen once. The material was PBMCs from blood, obtained on the day of vaccination. These receptors were taken from a man aged 50-60 years who received an inactivated influenza vaccine.

This clonotype has a handful of counts. V usage is TRBV27 and J usage is TRBJ1-1; 7 bases match TRBD1. Germline CDR1 is MNHEY and CDR2 is SMNVEV (reference sequence). J lost 0 bases, V lost 7 bases, and 8 bases had no gene match. The CDR3 totals 15 residues. The DNA for the CDR3 is TGTGCCAGCACGAAGGGGGCGGCGATGAACACTGAAGCTTTCTTT. Amino acids: CASTKGAAMNTEAFF.

This clonotype was counted between two and nine times. The chain carries TRBV18 and TRBJ2-4; 10 nucleotides align to TRBD1. V shed 6 bases, J shed 8 bases, and the junction held 7 bases outside the gene matches. The CDR3 covers 14 residues. Looked up from germline, CDR1 is KGHSH and CDR2 is LQKENI. This CDR3 reads CASSRSGTGDIQYF. The CDR3 DNA reads TGTGCCAGCTCTCGATCCGGGACAGGGGACATTCAGTACTTC.

The chain uses TRBV5-1 and TRBJ2-7; no clear D gene. From germline, CDR1 is SGHRS and CDR2 YFSETQ. V shed 1 base and J shed 6 bases, with 11 bases lying between them. This CDR3 is 13 amino acids long. The CDR3 DNA reads as TGCGCCAGCAGCTTGAGGGTAGGTGGCGAGCAGTACTTC. It translates to CASSLRVGGEQYF.

This clonotype was picked up a small number of times. The gene calls are TRBV12-3 or TRBV12-4 and TRBJ2-3, with 12 nucleotides matching TRBD2. The trim removed 6 bases at V and 4 bases at J, leaving 5 bases unmatched. The CDR3 runs to 15 residues. The CDR3 bases are TGTGCCAGCAGGTTGACTAGCGGGGGATCAGATACGCAGTATTTT. This sequence encodes CASRLTSGGSDTQYF.

On this clonotype: The junction departs from germline at one end; a sequencing error may be responsible. The DNA of the CDR3 is TGTGGCAGCAGCTTGGCGCCGACGAAGGCCTACGAGCAGTACTTC. It yields the protein CGSSLAPTKAYEQYF. The rearrangement links TRBV5-5 to TRBJ2-7; D is ambiguous. The CDR3 totals 15 residues. The germline gives CDR1 SGHKS, CDR2 YYEKEE (reference sequence).

This clonotype was recorded at least ten times. This chain joins TRBV12-3 or TRBV12-4 and TRBJ1-5, with TRBD1 as a possible D gene (5 bases). The germline V and J ends were trimmed by 3 bases and 2 bases, with 8 bases remaining between them. This CDR3 region has 14 residues. The CDR3 spells CASSFRGGNQPQHF. CDR3 coding DNA: TGTGCCAGCAGTTTTAGGGGCGGCAATCAGCCCCAGCATTTT.

Concerning this clonotype: Germline is not matched at one junction end, which may reflect a read error. The genes are TRBV7-2 and TRBJ2-3, with D possibly being TRBD2 (7 bases). Per the germline V gene, CDR1 is SGHTA and CDR2 is FQGNSA. This CDR3 region has 15 residues. The DNA of the CDR3 is TGTGCCAGCAGCTTTTGGGGGGGGGCCGCAGATACGCAGTGTTTT. It specifies CASSFWGGAADTQCF.

This clonotype was picked up a small number of times. This chain uses TRBV12-3 or TRBV12-4 with TRBJ2-3, with D unresolved. Trimming stripped 8 bases from V and 14 bases from J, with 20 bases between. The CDR3 sequence is 12 residues long. For the CDR3, the DNA is TGTGCCAGCTCCCGTAGACCCAGAGCACTGTATTTT. As protein: CASSRRPRALYF.

This chain joins TRBV28 and TRBJ2-6, with D maybe TRBD1 (6 bases). This CDR3 spans 16 amino acids. V gave up 5 bases and J gave up 1 base, with 12 bases separating them. Germline CDR1 MDHEN, CDR2 SYDVKM. CDR3 region: CASSLFTGSGANVLTF. CDR3 DNA: TGTGCCAGCAGTCTCTTCACAGGGTCTGGGGCCAACGTCCTGACTTTC.

This clonotype was found a few times. The rearrangement joins TRBV7-9 to TRBJ2-3, with TRBD2 as a possible D gene (6 bases). This CDR3 has 15 amino acids. The germline V gene has CDR1 SEHNR and CDR2 FQNEAQ (reference sequence). V shed 1 base and J shed 2 bases, with 10 bases lying between them. CDR3 DNA sequence: TGTGCCAGCAGCTTAGAGGGGAGGATCACAGATACGCAGTATTTT. It yields the protein CASSLEGRITDTQYF.

The chain uses TRBV30 and TRBJ2-7; tentatively, D is TRBD1 (6 bases). CDR3 length: 12 residues. The germline V gene encodes CDR1 GTSNPN and CDR2 SVGIG (reference sequence). Deletions cut 4 bases from V and 3 bases from J, with 10 bases between. This CDR3 is CAWKPTGYEQYF. The CDR3 region has the DNA TGTGCCTGGAAGCCGACAGGCTACGAGCAGTACTTC.

The chain employs TRBV6-2 or TRBV6-3 and TRBJ1-5; the match to TRBD1 covers 8 bases. This CDR3 comprises 15 residues. After removal of 5 bases from V and 3 bases from J, the junction contained 6 bases not matched to a gene. The germline CDR1 and CDR2 sequences are MNHEY and SVGEGT. DNA of the CDR3: TGTGCCAGCAGTCCCGACAGGGGAAACAATCAGCCCCAGCATTTT. It codes for CASSPDRGNNQPQHF.

This chain uses TRBV5-5 with TRBJ2-5; TRBD1 matches 9 bases. V trimming: 1 base; J trimming: 4 bases; junction bases outside the gene matches: 8. The CDR3 covers 16 residues. Germline CDR1 SGHKS, CDR2 YYEKEE (reference sequence). CDR3 sequence: CASSLSRDRVTETQYF. The CDR3 nucleotides are TGTGCCAGCAGCTTGTCCAGGGACAGGGTTACAGAGACCCAGTACTTC.

This sequence joins TRBV19 and TRBJ2-5; D gene uncertain. Deletions cut 4 bases from V and 1 base from J, with 7 bases between. Germline V gives CDR1 LNHDA, CDR2 SQIVND (reference sequence). The CDR3 totals 13 residues. The CDR3 coding sequence is TGTGCCAGTAGTAAGAATTTCCAAGAGACCCAGTACTTC. Its translation: CASSKNFQETQYF.

The rearrangement uses TRBV7-2 and TRBJ1-5; TRBD1 matches at 7 bases. V shed 8 bases and J 3 bases; nucleotides not matched to a gene: 4. The germline CDR1 and CDR2 sequences are SGHTA and FQGNSA. The CDR3 is 13 amino acids. CDR3 nucleotides: TGTGCCAGCGAGGGGGCAAACAATCAGCCCCAGCATTTT. It translates to CASEGANNQPQHF. Looking up the rest from reference TRBV7-2 and TRBJ1-5 gives the full variable domain: GAGVSQSPSNKVTEKGKDVELRCDPISGHTALYWYRQSLGQGLEFLIYFQGNSAPDKSGLPSDRFSAERTGGSVSTLTIQRTQQEDSAVYLCASEGANNQPQHFGDGTRLSIL.

V and J are TRBV13 and TRBJ2-7; 8 nucleotides line up with TRBD2. The ends lost 4 bases at V and 1 base at J; junction bases unmatched: 6. The CDR3 totals 15 residues. Looked up from germline, CDR1 is PRHDT and CDR2 is FYEKMQ (reference sequence). The DNA of the CDR3 is TGTGCCAGCAGCTCAACTCTAGCGGGTTCCTACGAGCAGTACTTC. It yields the protein CASSSTLAGSYEQYF.

This clonotype was detected a few times. V gene TRBV6-7 combines with J gene TRBJ2-7; TRBD2 might be the D (6 bases). TRBV6-7 is an open reading frame whose function is uncertain. The CDR3 contains 15 residues. V was shortened by 4 bases and J by 0 bases, with 13 bases between the two germline ends. CDR3 region: CASSSWDFSSYEQYF. CDR3 DNA: TGTGCCAGCAGTTCCTGGGACTTTAGCTCCTACGAGCAGTACTTC.

This clonotype was counted between two and nine times. The V and J genes are TRBV12-3 or TRBV12-4 and TRBJ2-7, with D possibly matching TRBD2 (5 bases). The CDR3 loop spans 12 amino acids. V was trimmed by 1 base and J by 9 bases, leaving 10 bases between them. CDR3 DNA sequence: TGTGCCAGCAGTTTAGGAGGGATCGGGCAGTACTTC. Translation: CASSLGGIGQYF.

V is TRBV6-5 and J is TRBJ2-7; D uncertain. The CDR3 is 13 amino acids. V was clipped by 2 bases and J by 0 bases, with 5 bases between them. The germline gives CDR1 MNHEY, CDR2 SVGAGI. CDR3 nucleotide sequence: TGTGCCAGCAGTTACAGGATCTCCTACGAGCAGTACTTC. Amino acids: CASSYRISYEQYF.

The rearrangement joins TRBV20-1 to TRBJ2-7, with TRBD1 matching 9 bases. Trimming removed 7 bases from V and 3 bases from J; junction bases left unmatched: 10. The CDR3 extends over 14 amino acids. CDR1 and CDR2 (germline): DFQATT, SNEGSKA (reference sequence). The CDR3 DNA is TGCAGTGTCCGTGGGGGACAGGGTTTCTACGAGCAGTACTTC. Protein product: CSVRGGQGFYEQYF.

This clonotype appeared a few times. The chain recombines TRBV7-9 with TRBJ2-7; D perhaps matches TRBD1 (5 bases). This CDR3 spans 14 amino acids. The V end lost 1 base, the J end lost 5 bases, and 12 bases lay between the germline ends. The germline CDR1 and CDR2 sequences are SEHNR and FQNEAQ (reference sequence). CDR3 coding DNA: TGTGCCAGCAGCTTAGAGTGGGCAGGGAACGAGCAGTACTTC. Its translation: CASSLEWAGNEQYF.

The chain employs TRBV7-2 and TRBJ2-7; 7 positions agree with TRBD1. Germline loops: CDR1 SGHTA, CDR2 FQGNSA. The CDR3 covers 13 residues. The junction had 4 bases not matched to a gene; V was cut back by 5 bases and J by 3 bases. CDR3 amino acids: CASSVDRYYEQYF. DNA for the CDR3: TGTGCCAGCAGCGTGGACAGGTACTACGAGCAGTACTTC.

The chain's CDR3 is CASSPFGQNTDTQYF. DNA for the CDR3: TGTGCCAGCAGCCCCTTCGGCCAGAACACAGATACGCAGTATTTT. V gene TRBV9 combines with J gene TRBJ2-3; D is unclear. Germline values: CDR1 SGDLS, CDR2 YYNGEE. V dropped 4 bases and J dropped 2 bases, with 14 bases sitting between them. The CDR3 covers 15 residues. The full variable domain, in which reference TRBV9 and TRBJ2-3 provide the parts outside the CDR3, is DSGVTQTPKHLITATGQRVTLRCSPRSGDLSVYWYQQSLDQGLQFLIQYYNGEERAKGNILERFSAQQFPDLHSELNLSSLELGDSALYFCASSPFGQNTDTQYFGPGTRLTVL.

The table lists this clonotype with a few counts. This chain joins TRBV10-2 and TRBJ1-5, with TRBD1 matching over 7 bases. V shed 6 bases and J 0 bases; nucleotides not matched to a gene: 2. The CDR3 loop spans 14 amino acids. Looked up from germline, CDR1 is WSHSY and CDR2 is SAAADI. DNA for the CDR3: TGCGCCAGCAGAGGGACAGATAGCAATCAGCCCCAGCATTTT. Amino acid sequence: CASRGTDSNQPQHF.

This clonotype has only a few counts. This chain links TRBV18 with TRBJ1-2; D unclear. V lost 5 bases and J 2 bases, leaving 9 bases between the germline ends. The CDR3 length is 13 residues. Looked up from germline, CDR1 is KGHSH and CDR2 is LQKENI. The CDR3 DNA reads TGTGCCAGCTCATTTGACAAGAACTATGGCTACACCTTC. Translated: CASSFDKNYGYTF.

This clonotype occurred a few times. This chain joins TRBV11-2 and TRBJ2-5, with a weak D call TRBD2 (6 bases). This CDR3 spans 15 amino acids. Germline values: CDR1 SGHAT, CDR2 FQNNGV. V lost 2 bases and J lost 5, with 15 bases in between. This CDR3 is CASSLRRLGSETQYF. CDR3 DNA sequence: TGTGCCAGCAGCTTAAGGAGACTAGGCTCGGAGACCCAGTACTTC.

The chain has TRBV20-1 and TRBJ1-4; TRBD1 might be the D (6 bases). V dropped 6 bases and J dropped 8 bases, with 16 bases sitting between them. Germline-derived CDR1 and CDR2 are DFQATT and SNEGSKA (reference sequence). The CDR3 sequence is 13 residues long. CDR3 DNA: TGCAGTGCCCGTAGGACAGCCGAAGAAAAACTGTTTTTT. This translates into CSARRTAEEKLFF.

The sample holds many counts of this clonotype. This sequence joins TRBV6-1 and TRBJ2-2; D unresolved. Per germline, CDR1 MNHNS and CDR2 SASEGT. Trimming shortened V by 6 bases and J by 0 bases, and 14 bases separated the two germline ends. This CDR3 comprises 16 residues. CDR3 in amino acids: CASSPFGRTNTGELFF. DNA for the CDR3: TGTGCCAGCAGCCCATTCGGACGGACGAACACCGGGGAGCTGTTTTTT.

The rearrangement uses TRBV20-1 and TRBJ2-7, with D possibly matching TRBD2 (7 bases). Germline values: CDR1 DFQATT, CDR2 SNEGSKA (reference sequence). The CDR3 extends over 18 amino acids. V dropped 0 bases and J dropped 3 bases, with 24 bases sitting between them. CDR3 sequence (DNA): TGCAGTGCTAGAGAGGGGAGGGGGTTGTCAATCTCGGGCTACGAGCAGTACTTC. As protein: CSAREGRGLSISGYEQYF.

The gene calls are TRBV4-2 and TRBJ2-2, with D perhaps matching TRBD1 (5 bases). V lost 2 bases and J 8 bases, leaving 12 bases between the germline ends. This CDR3 spans 14 amino acids. CDR1 LGHNA and CDR2 YNFKEQ come from the germline V gene. The CDR3 reads CASSQRGPEGELFF. Written as DNA, the CDR3 is TGTGCCAGCAGCCAAAGGGGCCCCGAGGGGGAGCTGTTTTTT.